This T cell receptor beta chain emerged from a study of cytotoxic CD8 clonotypes in ibrutinib-treated CLL. Study as a whole: Investigators reported 24 partial and 2 complete responses; after median approximately 74 months, around 15 patients remained remitted and around twelve progressed.

The assay was immunoSEQ multiplex PCR, and TCRdb's table has in-frame clones only and misses some. The sample records about 310,000 clones, around four fifths being singletons. Germline CDR1 and CDR2: SGHTA and FQGNSA. The CDR3 covers 15 residues. The V gene lost 1 base and the J gene lost 5 bases, with 11 bases spanning the gap. Sample: PBMCs, taken before ibrutinib treatment. The chain has TRBV7-2 and TRBJ1-4; D gene uncertain. The sequence was obtained from a human donor with chronic lymphocytic leukemia. The CDR3 reads CASSLGETLNEKLFF. The CDR3 region has the DNA TGTGCCAGCAGCTTAGGAGAGACACTGAATGAAAAACTGTTTTTT. The full variable domain, in which reference TRBV7-2 and TRBJ1-4 provide the parts outside the CDR3, is GAGVSQSPSNKVTEKGKDVELRCDPISGHTALYWYRQSLGQGLEFLIYFQGNSAPDKSGLPSDRFSAERTGGSVSTLTIQRTQQEDSAVYLCASSLGETLNEKLFFGSGTQLSVL.